This entry is about one T cell receptor (beta chain). These data belong to a study of T cell responses to AZD1222 COVID-19 vaccine. Produced via immunoSEQ multiplex PCR; TCRdb's table is partial and in-frame only. Counted here are about 140,000 clones, 92% occurring once; the ten biggest clones make up under 4%. The TCR originated in an adult in good health. Specimen: peripheral blood, collected on day 0 of AZD1222 vaccination.

The CDR3 nucleotides are TGTGCCAGCAGAGTTCCGGGGCAAGGCACTGAAGCTTTCTTT. Encoded protein: CASRVPGQGTEAFF. This sequence joins TRBV14 and TRBJ1-1, with D perhaps matching TRBD1 (5 bases). Germline CDR1 and CDR2: SGHDN and FVKESK. This CDR3 is 14 amino acids long. V lost 6 bases and J 4 bases, leaving 15 bases between the germline ends.